This TCR beta chain was recovered during a study of spatial heterogeneity in lung cancer. About the study: On average, each unique TCR and UMI combination appeared more than ten times in raw reads.

The sample's time point: sample taken at primary tumor resection. The cohort: under 80 early-stage, untreated non-small cell lung cancer patients. The CDR3 totals 12 residues. Germline CDR1 MNHEY, CDR2 SMNVEV (reference sequence). Trimming left V 2 bases short and J 3 bases short, with 5 bases between. Every TCR cDNA molecule carried a tag that served as a unique molecular identifier. TCRdb re-called the 5' RACE reads with MiXCR, one entry per CDR3 protein. The sample carries some 10,000 distinct CDR3 sequences, under 6.5% recorded once. Study-level findings and limits: The study estimated about 7.2% alpha and 12% to 15% beta chain coverage of tumor T cells. In tumors, expanded intratumoral alpha and beta TCR counts tracked mutation counts.

This clonotype has a count of ten or more. Its antigen remains unidentified. The chain couples TRBV27 to TRBJ2-7; possibly TRBD1 or TRBD2 for D (5 bases each). The receptor's source is a male donor with early-stage non-small cell lung cancer. The sample here was lung tumor tissue, taken at surgery. The CDR3 spells CASSLGGYEQYF. The CDR3 DNA is TGTGCCAGCAGTTTAGGGGGCTACGAGCAGTACTTC.